This TCR beta chain was captured by sequencing in a study of T cells in Graves' hyperthyroidism and ophthalmopathy. Whole-study results and caveats: Among thyroid clonotypes expanded above 0.001, most also appeared in blood.

V was pared by 8 bases and J by 7 bases, with 11 bases between. The length of the CDR3 is 12 residues. Germline V gene data show CDR1 as KGHDR and CDR2 as SFDVKD. This clonotype showed up just a few times. Its antigen remains unidentified. Amplification yielded TCR beta CDR3 regions, with RNA transcripts as the source. A first-round RT-PCR of the TCR CDR3 used the HTBI primer set. TCRdb itself ran the multiplex PCR reads through MiXCR, one entry per CDR3 protein. The data contain 540,000 or so distinct CDR3 sequences, roughly 14% of them singletons. The source of this sequence is a woman aged 25 to 39 with Graves' hyperthyroidism. The sample was blood. This chain connects TRBV24-1 to TRBJ1-5, with D uncertain. The CDR3 sequence is CATNTGGQPQHF. The CDR3, as DNA: TGTGCCACCAATACGGGAGGGCAGCCCCAGCATTTT.